Below are 6 T cell receptor beta chains sequenced from a single sample in a study of T-cell memory formation after mild COVID-19. A single record per CDR3 protein comes from TCRdb applying MiXCR to the 5' RACE reads. In the table there are approximately 350,000 distinct CDR3 sequences, 28% of which are singletons. Sequenced input: PBMCs or a T cell subset sorted from them (not recorded which). Receptor source: an adult woman who had mild COVID-19 (a few samples of this study predate the infection). Cell type and time point are not known.

The chain carries TRBV5-1 and TRBJ2-6, with TRBD1 matching 7 bases. The length of the CDR3 is 15 residues. The germline V gene has CDR1 SGHRS and CDR2 YFSETQ. Losses at the gene ends were 4 bases for V and 2 bases for J; bases not matched to a gene: 3. CDR3 sequence: CASSEGGAGANVLTF. DNA for the CDR3: TGCGCCAGCAGCGAAGGGGGCGCTGGGGCCAACGTCCTGACTTTC.

This chain links TRBV7-2 with TRBJ1-1; D is unclear. The V end lost 3 bases, the J end lost 11 bases, and 16 bases lay between the germline ends. The CDR3 runs 13 residues. The germline gives CDR1 SGHTA, CDR2 FQGNSA. CDR3 region: CASSFWAAGGAFF. CDR3 coding DNA: TGTGCCAGCAGCTTTTGGGCGGCCGGTGGGGCTTTCTTT.

Worth noting for this clonotype: A junction boundary mismatches the germline segment, possibly from a read error. The chain links TRBV7-3 to TRBJ2-3, with 11 bases lining up with TRBD2. Germline assignment: CDR1 SGHTA and CDR2 FQGTGA. The CDR3 length is 16 residues. CDR3: CASSSLAGGPTNTQYF. The CDR3 region has the DNA TGTGCCAGCAGCTCCTTAGCGGGGGGGCCCACAAATACGCAGTATTTT.

The chain employs TRBV11-1 and TRBJ2-1; weak D call: TRBD2 (6 bases). Germline CDR1 is SGHAT and CDR2 is FQDESV (reference sequence). V was cut by 5 bases and J by 3 bases, with 20 bases left in between. The CDR3 is 17 residues long. The CDR3 reads CASSAGTLQLDYNEQFF. The CDR3 DNA is TGTGCCAGCAGCGCCGGGACTTTACAACTGGACTACAATGAGCAGTTCTTC. Filled out from reference TRBV11-1 and TRBJ2-1, the complete variable domain reads EAEVAQSPRYKITEKSQAVAFWCDPISGHATLYWYRQILGQGPELLVQFQDESVVDDSQLPKDRFSAERLKGVDSTLKIQPAELGDSAMYLCASSAGTLQLDYNEQFFGPGTRLTVL.

The chain links TRBV3-1 to TRBJ1-2, with D possibly being TRBD1 (6 bases). The CDR3 contains 12 residues. V was shortened by 3 bases and J by 8 bases, with 10 bases between the two germline ends. Germline V gene lookup returns CDR1 LGHDT and CDR2 YNNKEL (reference sequence). CDR3 coding DNA: TGTGCCAGCAGCCAGGGGGCGAGGGGCTACACCTTC. Translation: CASSQGARGYTF.

This clonotype was detected many times. V is TRBV19 and J is TRBJ2-3; D not resolved. The CDR3 contains 11 residues. Between the trimmed V and J ends, which lost 4 bases and 2 bases, there was a span of 1 base. Per the germline V gene, CDR1 is LNHDA and CDR2 is SQIVND (reference sequence). CDR3 DNA sequence: TGTGCCAGTAGTACCACAGATACGCAGTATTTT. Its translation: CASSTTDTQYF.